The 20 T cell receptor beta chains in this list originate from one sample, sequenced in a study of Graves' ophthalmopathy and Graves' hyperthyroidism. The study amplified TCR beta CDR3 regions using RNA transcripts. HTBI primers served in a first-round RT-PCR, which a second-round multiplex PCR followed. TCRdb analysed the multiplex PCR reads with MiXCR anew, one entry per CDR3 protein. The repertoire consists of almost 400,000 distinct CDR3 sequences, with about 18% occurring once and the leading ten covering approximately 1.4%. Material: peripheral blood. Receptor source: a woman aged 18-29 years with Graves' ophthalmopathy.

This clonotype appeared many times. The J gene is TRBJ1-5, the V gene TRBV6-4; a weak D match, TRBD1 (5 bases). The CDR3 totals 14 residues. V was trimmed by 3 bases and J by 6 bases, leaving 12 bases between them. The germline V gene encodes CDR1 MRHNA and CDR2 SNTAGT. This CDR3 reads CASSEGGFGQPQHF. The CDR3 nucleotides are TGTGCCAGCAGTGAGGGGGGTTTCGGTCAGCCCCAGCATTTT.

In its sample, this clonotype was seen a few times. The rearrangement joins TRBV10-1 to TRBJ2-5; 7 bases line up with TRBD1. The CDR3 consists of 14 residues. J lost 2 bases, V lost 10 bases, and 10 bases had no gene match. Germline V gives CDR1 WNHNN, CDR2 SYGVQD (reference sequence). For the CDR3, the DNA is TGCGCCAACCTCCCGGGACAGAATCAAGAGACCCAGTACTTC. It codes for CANLPGQNQETQYF.

This clonotype was picked up many times. The rearrangement links TRBV6-1 to TRBJ2-2; D is perhaps TRBD2 (6 bases). The CDR3 spans 15 residues. With 6 bases removed from V and 3 bases from J, the gap between germline ends came to 14 bases. Germline CDR1 and CDR2: MNHNS and SASEGT. The CDR3 protein is CASSSGRGDTGELFF. CDR3 bases: TGTGCCAGCAGCTCGGGGCGGGGAGACACCGGGGAGCTGTTTTTT.

V is TRBV5-4 and J is TRBJ2-5; 8 bases agree with TRBD2. Germline V gene data show CDR1 as SGHNT and CDR2 as YYREEE (reference sequence). This CDR3 contains 16 residues. With V trimmed by 4 bases and J by 2 bases, 10 bases remained unmatched. The CDR3 reads CASSPAGGGTQETQYF. The CDR3 coding sequence is TGTGCCAGCAGCCCTGCTGGCGGGGGGACTCAAGAGACCCAGTACTTC.

The chain has TRBV7-6 and TRBJ1-6; D uncertain. Per the germline V gene, CDR1 is SGHVS and CDR2 is FNYEAQ. This CDR3 is 14 amino acids long. Between the trimmed V and J ends, which lost 6 bases and 10 bases, there was a span of 16 bases. The DNA of the CDR3 is TGTGCCAGCAGTCCCATAGGTATGGGGTCACCCCTCCACTTT. Its translation is CASSPIGMGSPLHF.

The J gene is TRBJ1-3, the V gene TRBV6-1; D ambiguous. Trimming pared 6 bases from V and 0 bases from J, leaving 12 bases between. There are 15 residues in the CDR3. From germline, CDR1 is MNHNS and CDR2 SASEGT. The CDR3 loop is CASSPLADSGNTIYF. CDR3 nucleotides: TGTGCCAGCAGCCCTCTGGCGGACTCTGGAAACACCATATATTTT.

The sample holds a few counts of this clonotype. This chain connects TRBV3-1 to TRBJ1-3; D uncertain. V lost 4 bases to trimming and J lost 3 bases, with 16 bases between them. Germline V gene sequence: CDR1 LGHDT, CDR2 YNNKEL (reference sequence). The CDR3 consists of 16 residues. CDR3 sequence (DNA): TGTGCCAGCAGCCCCTTTGGTCGCGGCGATGGAAACACCATATATTTT. Protein product: CASSPFGRGDGNTIYF.

Many counts were recorded for this clonotype. The CDR3 protein is CASSPPSGGGTGELFF. In nucleotides, the CDR3 is TGTGCCAGCAGTCCCCCTAGCGGAGGGGGCACCGGGGAGCTGTTTTTT. The chain couples TRBV28 to TRBJ2-2; D perhaps matches TRBD2 (7 bases). The CDR3 is 16 residues long. With 5 bases removed from V and 4 bases from J, the gap between germline ends came to 17 bases. The V gene's germline CDR1 is MDHEN and CDR2 SYDVKM.

This clonotype showed up many times. The J gene is TRBJ1-5, the V gene TRBV7-2; D not resolved. There are 15 residues in the CDR3. Trimming stripped 2 bases from V and 0 bases from J, with 8 bases between. In germline, CDR1 is SGHTA, CDR2 FQGNSA. The CDR3 nucleotides are TGTGCCAGCAGCTTAAGGCTGGCTAGCAATCAGCCCCAGCATTTT. Protein: CASSLRLASNQPQHF.

This clonotype was recorded many times. The chain links TRBV6-2 or TRBV6-3 to TRBJ2-7, with a possible D match to TRBD1 (6 bases). Germline values: CDR1 MNHEY, CDR2 SVGEGT. This CDR3 region has 13 residues. Deletions cut 2 bases from V and 3 bases from J, with 8 bases between. The CDR3 nucleotides are TGTGCCAGCAGTTACGGGGGCTACTACGAGCAGTACTTC. It is translated as CASSYGGYYEQYF.

This chain joins TRBV4-3 and TRBJ1-5; no firm D call. V lost 0 bases and J 0 bases, leaving 6 bases between the germline ends. There are 15 residues in the CDR3. CDR1 is LGHNA and CDR2 is YSLEER in the germline V gene. The CDR3 protein is CASSQDNDSNQPQHF. In DNA form, the CDR3 reads TGCGCCAGCAGCCAAGATAACGATAGCAATCAGCCCCAGCATTTT.

Ten or more counts support this clonotype. The J gene is TRBJ1-1, the V gene TRBV6-5; D might be TRBD1 (5 bases). Per the germline V gene, CDR1 is MNHEY and CDR2 is SVGAGI. The V and J ends lost 6 bases and 7 bases respectively, with 18 bases between them. This CDR3 comprises 14 residues. Here the CDR3 DNA reads TGTGCCAGCAGCAGGGCGGGACGAAGAGATGAAGCTTTCTTT. Translating gives CASSRAGRRDEAFF.

The chain uses TRBV28 and TRBJ2-4, with D perhaps being TRBD1 or TRBD2 (6 bases each). The CDR3 consists of 16 residues. V gave up 1 base and J gave up 3 bases, with 13 bases separating them. CDR1 is MDHEN, CDR2 SYDVKM, per germline. This CDR3 is CASSLFGGVGKNIQYF. CDR3 sequence (DNA): TGTGCCAGCAGTTTATTCGGGGGCGTAGGCAAAAACATTCAGTACTTC.

The gene calls are TRBV6-2 or TRBV6-3 and TRBJ2-7; 12 nucleotides align to TRBD1. CDR3 length: 18 residues. Trimming at V came to 4 bases and at J to 3 bases, leaving 13 bases not matched to a gene. Per germline, CDR1 MNHEY and CDR2 SVGEGT. Here the CDR3 DNA reads TGTGCCAGCAGTTCCCCTTGGGACAGGGGGCGGACAGACTACGAGCAGTACTTC. Its protein is CASSSPWDRGRTDYEQYF.

The J gene is TRBJ2-5, the V gene TRBV19; no definite D call. CDR1 and CDR2 (germline): LNHDA, SQIVND (reference sequence). The CDR3 is 13 residues long. V was pared by 2 bases and J by 2 bases, with 6 bases between. CDR3 DNA: TGTGCCAGTAGTATATCCGGGCAAGAGACCCAGTACTTC. Translating it yields CASSISGQETQYF.

There are many counts of this clonotype. The chain joins TRBV12-3 or TRBV12-4 to TRBJ2-7, with a possible D match to TRBD2 (5 bases). This CDR3 spans 14 amino acids. The ends were cut back, 3 bases at V and 3 bases at J, with 12 bases in the middle. CDR3 DNA sequence: TGTGCCAGCAGTTTCGGACGGGGAATCTACGAGCAGTACTTC. Amino acids: CASSFGRGIYEQYF.

There are many counts of this clonotype. This chain joins TRBV7-9 and TRBJ2-1, with 7 bases identical to TRBD2. V was pared by 2 bases and J by 9 bases, with 10 bases of the junction left unmatched. CDR3 length: 15 residues. CDR1 SEHNR and CDR2 FQNEAQ come from the germline V gene (reference sequence). In nucleotides, the CDR3 is TGTGCCAGCAGCTTATGGGCTAGCGGAGGAGGTGAGCAGTTCTTC. Translation: CASSLWASGGGEQFF.

Many counts were recorded for this clonotype. This chain uses TRBV15 with TRBJ1-5; tentatively, D is TRBD1 (5 bases). The CDR3 is 18 amino acids. V was cut by 0 bases and J by 3 bases, with 18 bases left in between. Germline CDR1 and CDR2: LNHNV and YYDKDF (reference sequence). The CDR3 coding sequence is TGTGCCACCAGCAGAGAGCTGCTAGCTCAGGGACTCAATCAGCCCCAGCATTTT. Protein sequence: CATSRELLAQGLNQPQHF.

Ten or more counts support this clonotype. This chain joins TRBV19 and TRBJ1-1, with D tentatively TRBD1 (6 bases). Trimming cost V 9 bases and J 2 bases, with 13 bases left between them. The CDR3 extends over 13 amino acids. Germline-derived CDR1 and CDR2 are LNHDA and SQIVND (reference sequence). This chain's CDR3 is CASLGRGNTEAFF. CDR3 nucleotide sequence: TGTGCCAGCCTGGGCAGGGGTAACACTGAAGCTTTCTTT.

This clonotype was found many times. The chain recombines TRBV30 with TRBJ2-7; D gene unclear. The V and J ends lost 1 base and 3 bases respectively, with 13 bases between them. The CDR3 runs 14 residues. Germline V CDR1 and CDR2: GTSNPN, SVGIG (reference sequence). The CDR3 loop is CAWSDGRFGYEQYF. CDR3 sequence (DNA): TGTGCCTGGAGTGACGGCAGATTCGGCTACGAGCAGTACTTC.